This T cell receptor beta chain was captured by sequencing in a study of spatial heterogeneity in lung cancer. Whole-study context: Donors were 72 untreated early-stage non-small cell lung cancer patients. Researchers sequenced follow-up PBMC samples if they had them, and these came a median of about two years after resection.

This clonotype has a handful of counts. The antigen is unknown. Via MiXCR, TCRdb re-called the 5' RACE reads, giving one row per CDR3 protein. The sample has roughly 30,000 distinct CDR3 sequences, about 9.4% seen once; the top ten hold 25% to 35%. The CDR3 spans 12 residues. Per the germline V gene, CDR1 is SNHLY and CDR2 is FYNNEI. The germline V and J ends were trimmed by 2 bases and 9 bases, with 10 bases remaining between them. Sample time point: blood at routine non-recurrence follow-up after resection. Whole RNA obtained from tumor, nontumor lung or frozen PBMC underwent sequencing without sorting. Study findings and constraints: At resection, ubiquitous expanded tumor TCRs appeared in blood more than at follow-up.

The sequence was obtained from a female donor with early-stage non-small cell lung cancer. The J gene is TRBJ1-2, the V gene TRBV2; no definite D call. Sequences were derived from PBMCs, sampled at follow-up. The CDR3 reads CASSEPFRSYTF. CDR3 coding DNA: TGTGCCAGCAGTGAACCTTTCAGGAGCTACACCTTC.